The clone carrying this T cell receptor beta chain was seen only a few times. Its antigen is as yet unknown. The sample is drawn from a study of vaccination effects on CD4 cells after COVID-19. Germline CDR1 is LNHDA and CDR2 is SQIVND (reference sequence). Trimming removed 2 bases from V and 7 bases from J, with 6 bases in between. The CDR3 runs to 12 residues. Culture lasted about ten days before CD4+ T cell isolation. TCRdb keeps only in-frame clones here, not all; method: immunoSEQ multiplex PCR. The repertoire consists of 40,000 to 55,000 clones, with roughly 74% occurring once and the leading ten covering 8.6%.

This sample comprised CD4+ T cells from PBMCs cultured without peptide, obtained before COVID-19 vaccination. The chain joins TRBV19 to TRBJ1-5; D ambiguous. The origin of this receptor is a human donor who had a prior SARS-CoV-2 infection. CDR3 protein: CASSINWQPQHF. CDR3 bases: TGTGCCAGTAGTATAAACTGGCAGCCCCAGCATTTT.